This passage covers 16 T cell receptor beta chains from one sample sequenced in a study of radiotherapy plus CTLA-4 blockade in lung cancer. Only in-frame clones appear in the TCRdb table, and some are missing; sequencing was by immunoSEQ multiplex PCR. The sample holds about 83,000 clones, 78% seen once. The sample consisted of peripheral blood, taken from a patient treated with radiotherapy plus ipilimumab. The receptor set was obtained from a human donor with non-small cell lung cancer who had a partial response to radiotherapy plus ipilimumab. Some clones in this sample may be carry-over from other donors' samples.

The chain has TRBV15 and TRBJ1-1; no reliable D call. Germline V gene data show CDR1 as LNHNV and CDR2 as YYDKDF (reference sequence). CDR3 size: 13 residues. Trimming took off 1 base at V and 0 bases at J, with 3 bases between the two ends. CDR3 residues: CATSRAVNTEAFF. The CDR3 nucleotides read TGTGCCACCAGCAGAGCAGTGAACACTGAAGCTTTCTTT. The whole variable domain, filled in from reference TRBV15 and TRBJ1-1, reads DAMVIQNPRYQVTQFGKPVTLSCSQTLNHNVMYWYQQKSSQAPKLLFHYYDKDFNNEADTPDNFQSRRPNTSFCFLDIRSPGLGDTAMYLCATSRAVNTEAFFGQGTRLTVV.

The chain links TRBV9 to TRBJ1-3; no reliable D call. Germline V CDR1 and CDR2: SGDLS, YYNGEE. With 0 bases removed from V and 3 bases from J, the gap between germline ends came to 7 bases. CDR3 size: 14 residues. The CDR3 protein is CASSVGSLGNTIYF. The CDR3, as DNA: TGTGCCAGCAGCGTAGGCAGTCTTGGAAACACCATATATTTT. The full variable domain, with the rest looked up from reference TRBV9 and TRBJ1-3, is DSGVTQTPKHLITATGQRVTLRCSPRSGDLSVYWYQQSLDQGLQFLIQYYNGEERAKGNILERFSAQQFPDLHSELNLSSLELGDSALYFCASSVGSLGNTIYFGEGSWLTVV.

The V call is TRBV28, the J call TRBJ2-1, with 7 bases matching TRBD2. Per germline, CDR1 MDHEN and CDR2 SYDVKM. This CDR3 is built from 14 residues. V gave up 2 bases and J gave up 12 bases; unmatched junction bases: 10. CDR3 nucleotides: TGTGCCAGCAGTTTACTGGCGGGAGCTGGGCGGCAGTTCTTC. Amino acids: CASSLLAGAGRQFF.

The chain couples TRBV10-2 to TRBJ1-5; D is perhaps TRBD1 (6 bases). Germline V CDR1 and CDR2: WSHSY, SAAADI. This CDR3 has 15 residues. The V end lost 0 bases, the J end lost 6 bases, and 12 bases lay between the germline ends. The CDR3 bases are TGCGCCAGCAGTGAGTCGCGGTTGGGGGCTCAGCCCCAGCATTTT. It encodes CASSESRLGAQPQHF.

The chain has TRBV2 and TRBJ1-5; possible D gene TRBD1, 5 bases. The V gene lost 4 bases and the J gene lost 2 bases, with 9 bases spanning the gap. This CDR3 region has 14 residues. Germline V CDR1 and CDR2: SNHLY, FYNNEI. DNA of the CDR3: TGTGCCAGCAGTGGCGGAGGGGGCAATCAGCCCCAGCATTTT. Translating gives CASSGGGGNQPQHF.

The sample holds a few counts of this clone. The chain joins TRBV19 to TRBJ1-1, with D possibly being TRBD1 (6 bases). CDR1 is LNHDA and CDR2 is SQIVND in the germline V gene (reference sequence). The CDR3 extends over 14 amino acids. V was clipped by 7 bases and J by 6 bases, with 18 bases between them. This chain's CDR3 is CASNNRDPLAEAFF. CDR3 nucleotide sequence: TGTGCCAGTAACAACAGGGACCCACTCGCTGAAGCTTTCTTT. Complete variable domain (other parts from reference TRBV19 and TRBJ1-1): DGGITQSPKYLFRKEGQNVTLSCEQNLNHDAMYWYRQDPGQGLRLIYYSQIVNDFQKGDIAEGYSVSREKKESFPLTVTSAQKNPTAFYLCASNNRDPLAEAFFGQGTRLTVV.

This clone was detected only once. The chain joins TRBV6-1 to TRBJ2-3; D perhaps matches TRBD2 (7 bases). Germline V gives CDR1 MNHNS, CDR2 SASEGT. The CDR3 has 14 residues. Trimming took off 8 bases at V and 2 bases at J, with 14 bases between the two ends. The CDR3 sequence is CASGRGSHTDTQYF. The CDR3 DNA reads as TGTGCCAGCGGGAGGGGGAGCCACACAGATACGCAGTATTTT.

This clone has more than one count but fewer than ten. As DNA, the CDR3 is TGTGCCACTTCGGGACAGATGAACACTGAAGCTTTCTTT. This sequence encodes CATSGQMNTEAFF. The chain joins TRBV19 to TRBJ1-1; 7 bases align to TRBD1. Germline CDR1 is LNHDA and CDR2 is SQIVND (reference sequence). There are 13 residues in the CDR3. J was trimmed by 0 bases and V by 10 bases; bases with no gene match: 5.

This chain joins TRBV28 and TRBJ2-2; tentative D call: TRBD1 (5 bases). Germline values: CDR1 MDHEN, CDR2 SYDVKM. V lost 6 bases to trimming and J lost 7 bases, with 15 bases between them. This CDR3 is 14 amino acids long. The CDR3 coding sequence is TGTGCCAGCAGCAGATCAGGGTTGGGCGGGGAGCTGTTTTTT. Protein: CASSRSGLGGELFF.

V is TRBV28 and J is TRBJ1-5; the match to TRBD1 covers 10 bases. The germline gives CDR1 MDHEN, CDR2 SYDVKM. Trimming at V came to 4 bases and at J to 6 bases, leaving 6 bases not matched to a gene. The length of the CDR3 is 15 residues. This chain's CDR3 is CASSSSGTGVQPQHF. Written as DNA, the CDR3 is TGTGCCAGCAGTTCCTCAGGGACAGGGGTTCAGCCCCAGCATTTT.

The J gene is TRBJ2-7, the V gene TRBV5-1; 8 bases map to TRBD1. Germline loops: CDR1 SGHRS, CDR2 YFSETQ. The CDR3 contains 13 residues. The J segment lost 4 bases and the V segment lost 4 bases, leaving 4 bases of the junction unmatched. The CDR3 reads CASSTGDRYEQYF. CDR3 DNA sequence: TGCGCCAGCAGCACCGGGGACAGGTACGAGCAGTACTTC.

The chain has TRBV18 and TRBJ1-5; no firm D call. The V gene's germline CDR1 is KGHSH and CDR2 LQKENI. The CDR3 contains 15 residues. V was trimmed by 3 bases and J by 0 bases, leaving 9 bases between them. As DNA, the CDR3 is TGTGCCAGCTCACCCCTGGGAGGTAGCAATCAGCCCCAGCATTTT. It yields the protein CASSPLGGSNQPQHF.

This sequence joins TRBV5-1 and TRBJ2-7; TRBD2 matches 8 bases. The CDR3 has 15 amino acids. CDR1 is SGHRS and CDR2 is YFSETQ in the germline V gene. Germline trimming cut 6 bases from V and 6 bases from J; bases unmatched to any gene: 14. The CDR3 DNA follows: TGCGCCAGCACCTTCCTCGGACTAGCTGCTAGCGAGCAGTACTTC. This translates into CASTFLGLAASEQYF.

This clone was observed a single time. This chain joins TRBV29-1 and TRBJ2-7; 7 nucleotides agree with TRBD1. CDR1 is SQVTM and CDR2 is ANQGSEA in the germline V gene. The CDR3 totals 13 residues. Germline trimming cut 6 bases from V and 3 bases from J; bases unmatched to any gene: 8. CDR3 protein: CSVETRQGYEQYF. For the CDR3, the DNA is TGCAGCGTAGAGACCCGACAGGGCTACGAGCAGTACTTC.

CDR3 sequence reads: CASSLRASGSSGQETQYF. The CDR3 DNA follows: TGCGCCAGCAGCCTTAGGGCTAGCGGGAGTTCTGGGCAAGAGACCCAGTACTTC. The rearrangement links TRBV4-1 to TRBJ2-5; TRBD2 aligns across 10 bases. The CDR3 covers 18 residues. Trimming cost V 4 bases and J 2 bases; bases outside gene matches: 13. Germline CDR1 is MGHRA and CDR2 is YSYEKL.

The chain recombines TRBV30 with TRBJ2-3; TRBD2 matches at 14 bases. The CDR3 is 13 residues long. Germline V gives CDR1 GTSNPN, CDR2 SVGIG (reference sequence). J was trimmed by 4 bases and V by 8 bases; bases with no gene match: 2. CDR3 loop: CAGGLAGADTQYF. The CDR3 region has the DNA TGTGCCGGGGGACTAGCGGGGGCAGATACGCAGTATTTT.